A single sample is the source of the 9 T cell receptor beta chains below, sequenced in a study of immune evolution from preneoplasia to lung adenocarcinoma. This table comes from immunoSEQ multiplex PCR, and its TCRdb copy is limited to in-frame clones, with some not included. The sample comprises about 5,000 clones, about 81% of which are singletons, and around 9.1% rests with the top ten. The sample was FFPE normal lung tissue adjacent to the tumor. Every receptor here comes from a person aged 50-69 years with lung adenocarcinoma.

The chain has TRBV19 and TRBJ1-2; D gene uncertain. V gave up 6 bases and J gave up 0 bases, with 8 bases separating them. Germline V gene lookup returns CDR1 LNHDA and CDR2 SQIVND (reference sequence). This CDR3 contains 13 residues. The CDR3: CASSWTANYGYTF. The CDR3 DNA is TGTGCCAGTAGCTGGACGGCTAACTATGGCTACACCTTC.

This clone was picked up a small number of times. This chain uses TRBV2 with TRBJ1-5; D is uncertain. The V gene lost 7 bases and the J gene lost 2 bases, with 12 bases spanning the gap. The CDR3 is 14 amino acids. The V gene's germline CDR1 is SNHLY and CDR2 FYNNEI. The CDR3 DNA follows: TGTGCCAGCACCTTCAATTCGGGCAATCAGCCCCAGCATTTT. Translated, it gives CASTFNSGNQPQHF.

The DNA for the CDR3 is TGTGCCAGCAGTTACACAGGGGGGGTCTCCTACGAGCAGTACTTC. Its translation is CASSYTGGVSYEQYF. The rearrangement uses TRBV6-5 and TRBJ2-7; possible D gene TRBD1, 8 bases. V shed 2 bases and J shed 0 bases, with 11 bases lying between them. The CDR3 length is 15 residues. Germline V lookup: CDR1 MNHEY, CDR2 SVGAGI.

The chain joins TRBV29-1 to TRBJ2-1; possibly TRBD1 or TRBD2 for D (6 bases each). The V end lost 8 bases, the J end lost 6 bases, and 23 bases lay between the germline ends. This CDR3 comprises 15 residues. Germline values: CDR1 SQVTM, CDR2 ANQGSEA. CDR3 nucleotide sequence: TGCAGCAGTCCGGGGGCCAACCAGGACCTCAATGAGCAGTTCTTC. It encodes CSSPGANQDLNEQFF.

This clone was found a few times. This sequence joins TRBV29-1 and TRBJ2-4; 7 positions match TRBD2. CDR3 length equals 12 residues. With 1 base clipped from V and 11 bases from J, the junction kept 5 bases outside the gene matches. From germline, CDR1 is SQVTM and CDR2 ANQGSEA. CDR3 DNA sequence: TGCAGCGTTGAAGGGCAGGGAGGGTTTCAGTACTTC. As protein: CSVEGQGGFQYF.

The chain couples TRBV4-3 to TRBJ1-1; D unclear. V lost 2 bases to trimming and J lost 5 bases, with 9 bases between them. This CDR3 spans 13 amino acids. Germline V gene data show CDR1 as LGHNA and CDR2 as YSLEER. CDR3 residues: CASSQTPQTEAFF. In DNA, the CDR3 is TGCGCCAGCAGCCAAACTCCCCAGACTGAAGCTTTCTTT.

The gene calls are TRBV5-4 and TRBJ2-7; perhaps TRBD1 as D (6 bases). V was shortened by 3 bases and J by 2 bases, with 12 bases between the two germline ends. The germline V gene has CDR1 SGHNT and CDR2 YYREEE (reference sequence). This CDR3 has 14 residues. The CDR3 spells CASSSQGHPYEQYF. CDR3 nucleotide sequence: TGTGCCAGCAGCTCTCAGGGGCACCCCTACGAGCAGTACTTC.

This chain connects TRBV4-1 to TRBJ2-2, with D possibly matching TRBD2 (6 bases). Trimming removed 0 bases from V and 11 bases from J, with 10 bases in between. The V gene's germline CDR1 is MGHRA and CDR2 YSYEKL. The CDR3 is 13 residues long. The CDR3 nucleotides read TGCGCCAGCAGCCAAGAAACGGCGGGAGAGCTGTTTTTT. Its translation is CASSQETAGELFF.

This clone was counted once. The chain carries TRBV7-9 and TRBJ2-5; tentatively, D is TRBD1 (5 bases). This CDR3 has 15 residues. Germline V lookup: CDR1 SEHNR, CDR2 FQNEAQ (reference sequence). V gave up 0 bases and J gave up 5 bases, with 13 bases separating them. In DNA, the CDR3 is TGTGCCAGCAGCTTAGCGATGGTAGGGGTGGAGACCCAGTACTTC. Its translation is CASSLAMVGVETQYF.